This entry features one TCR beta chain sequence. Second-dose groups at about 4 or about 12 weeks were pooled. Produced via immunoSEQ multiplex PCR; TCRdb's table is partial and in-frame only. The top ten clones hold under 2% of a sample with under 150,000 clones, 75% to 95% of them seen once. These data come from a study of T cell responses to AZD1222 COVID-19 vaccine. There are 15 residues in the CDR3. The ends lost 1 base at V and 2 bases at J; junction bases unmatched: 5. Germline V gene lookup returns CDR1 SGHTS and CDR2 YDEGEE. The receptor comes from an adult who received the AZD1222 COVID-19 vaccine. The rearrangement joins TRBV5-8 to TRBJ1-1; 7 bases map to TRBD1. The sequenced sample was peripheral blood, obtained 28 days after the second AZD1222 dose. In DNA, the CDR3 is TGTGCCAGCAGCTTGAGTTACAGGGGAAACACTGAAGCTTTCTTT. This sequence encodes CASSLSYRGNTEAFF.